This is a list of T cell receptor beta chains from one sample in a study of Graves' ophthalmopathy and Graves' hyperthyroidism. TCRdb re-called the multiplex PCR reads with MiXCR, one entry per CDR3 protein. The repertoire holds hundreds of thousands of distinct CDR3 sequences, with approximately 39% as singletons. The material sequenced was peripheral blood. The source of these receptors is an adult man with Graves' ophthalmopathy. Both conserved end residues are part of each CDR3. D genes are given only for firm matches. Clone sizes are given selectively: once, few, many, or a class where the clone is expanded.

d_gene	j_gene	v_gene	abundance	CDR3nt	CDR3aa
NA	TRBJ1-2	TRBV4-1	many	TGCGCCAGCAGCCAAGGTAGTGGCTATGGCTACACCTTC	CASSQGSGYGYTF
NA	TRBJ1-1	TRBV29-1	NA	TGCAGCCGGAAAGGAGGTTCGAACACTGAAGCTTTCTTT	CSRKGGSNTEAFF
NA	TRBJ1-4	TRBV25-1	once	TGTGCCAGCAGTGAGTCAGGGGACACTGGAAAACTGTTTTTT	CASSESGDTGKLFF
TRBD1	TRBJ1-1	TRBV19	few	TGTGCCAGTAGTATATTGGACAGGACGTACACTGAAGCTTTCTTT	CASSILDRTYTEAFF
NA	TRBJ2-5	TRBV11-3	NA	TGTGCCAGCAGCTTTATCAGGGGCCCCCAAGAGACCCAGTACTTC	CASSFIRGPQETQYF
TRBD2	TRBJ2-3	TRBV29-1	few	TGCAGCGTGTTAGCGGGGGGCACAGATACGCAGTATTTT	CSVLAGGTDTQYF
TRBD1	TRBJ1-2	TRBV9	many	TGTGCCAGCAGCCCTCATCCTACGGACAGGGATGGCTACACCTTC	CASSPHPTDRDGYTF
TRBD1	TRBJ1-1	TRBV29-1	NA	TGCAGCGTTGCAAAAGGGACAGATCCTAATGAAGCTTTCTTT	CSVAKGTDPNEAFF
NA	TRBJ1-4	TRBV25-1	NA	TGTGCCAGCAGCGCGCGCCCAAAAGGAGGAGAAAAACTGTTTTTT	CASSARPKGGEKLFF
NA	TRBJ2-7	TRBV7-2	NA	TGTGCCAGTAGTATTCAGAAGACCTCCGAGCAGTACTTC	CASSIQKTSEQYF
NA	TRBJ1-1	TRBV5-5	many	TGTGCCAGCAGCTTGCGGGGGGATGAAGCTTTCTTT	CASSLRGDEAFF
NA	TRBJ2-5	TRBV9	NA	TGTGCCAGCAGCCCCCAAGGTTCAGGGGAAGAGACCCAGTACTTC	CASSPQGSGEETQYF
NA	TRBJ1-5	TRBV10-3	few	TGTGCCAGCCGGGACATTATCGATGAGCCCCAGCATTTT	CASRDIIDEPQHF
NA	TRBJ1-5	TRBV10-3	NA	TGTGCCATCCAGAGAGGAGGCCGTATTCGGCCCCAGCATTTT	CAIQRGGRIRPQHF
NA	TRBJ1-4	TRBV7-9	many	TGTGCCAGCAGCCGAAGGGATGCGGCTAATGAAAAACTGTTTTTT	CASSRRDAANEKLFF
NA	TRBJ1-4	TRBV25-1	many	TGTGCCAGCAGTGAATGGGGCGGATCTAATGAAAAACTGTTTTTT	CASSEWGGSNEKLFF
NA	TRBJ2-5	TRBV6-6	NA	TGTGCCAGCAGTGACCTTGGTGGGAGGGGGCAAGAGACCCAGTACTTC	CASSDLGGRGQETQYF
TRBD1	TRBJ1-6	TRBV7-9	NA	TGTGCCAGCAGCTTTACCGGGACAGGGGATTGGTCACCCCTCCACTTT	CASSFTGTGDWSPLHF
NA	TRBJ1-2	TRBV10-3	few	TGTGCCAGCAGTCTTCGAATTTCTAACTATGGCTACACCTTC	CASSLRISNYGYTF
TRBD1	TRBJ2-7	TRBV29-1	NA	TGCAGCTTTGGCGCAGGGGGCGTCGGCGAGCAGTACTTC	CSFGAGGVGEQYF
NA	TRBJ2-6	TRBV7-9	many	TGTGCCAGCAGCGTAGACCACGGGGATGGGGCCAACGTCCTGACTTTC	CASSVDHGDGANVLTF
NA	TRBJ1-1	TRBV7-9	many	TGTGCCAGCAGCCCAATAACAGGTCGAGGTACTGAAGCTTTCTTT	CASSPITGRGTEAFF
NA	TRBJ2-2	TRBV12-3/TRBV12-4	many	TGTGCCAGCAGCGCTCGGCTTCCCCCAACGGAGCTGTTTTTT	CASSARLPPTELFF
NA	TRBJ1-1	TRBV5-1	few	TGCGCCAGCAGCAAAACGATAGGGGGGACTGAAGCTTTCTTT	CASSKTIGGTEAFF